This T cell receptor beta chain was identified in a study of metastatic and nonmetastatic thyroid tumors. Across the study: For malignant and benign thyroid patients, tumor or nodule tissue and blood were the sources whose repertoires were compared.

Between the trimmed V and J ends, which lost 2 bases and 0 bases, there was a span of 19 bases. The CDR3 is made up of 19 amino acids. Per germline, CDR1 MNHEY and CDR2 SVGEGT. Study-wide results and limits: Patients with malignant thyroid tumors reportedly had significantly higher TCR beta diversity than those with benign nodules, in blood and tumor.

Per the original data handling: Researchers built a distant-metastasis classifier for papillary thyroid cancer that drew on CDR3 differences across clinicopathological groups. TCRdb redid the clone calls on the PCR reads using MiXCR. For this entry, the V and J calls and clone size follow TCRdb and not the study's own pipeline. This sample carries about 20,000 clones, 37% of them seen once, and the ten largest clones take roughly 25%. Worth noting for this clone: Its antigen is currently unknown.

All patients were treatment-naive before thyroid surgery. The sample comprised tumor tissue. This chain connects TRBV6-2 or TRBV6-3 to TRBJ2-2, with a possible D match to TRBD2 (5 bases). This clonotype was sampled from a female donor with papillary thyroid cancer or a benign thyroid nodule (not recorded which). Some clones in this sample may be carry-over from other donors' samples. CDR3 residues: CASSYPILYRGTNTGELFF. In DNA, the CDR3 is TGTGCCAGCAGTTACCCTATTTTGTATCGAGGGACGAACACCGGGGAGCTGTTTTTT.